This T cell receptor (beta chain) was captured by sequencing in a study of early T cells in non-severe SARS-CoV-2 infection. Study-level information: Chains were unpaired, as sequencing was done on bulk RNA from unsorted whole blood. Study-level points and caveats: Comparison of clonotypes with VDJdb favored anti-spike CD8 responses while missing private and CD4 specificities.

In the case of this clonotype: Antigen: not known.

cDNA molecules, individually, were tagged with unique molecular identifiers. A single record per CDR3 protein comes from TCRdb applying MiXCR to the 5' RACE reads. The sample has fewer than 120,000 distinct CDR3 sequences, roughly 12% seen once. CDR1 is SGHDT and CDR2 is YYEEEE in the germline V gene. V was cut by 4 bases and J by 0 bases, with 17 bases left in between. The CDR3 covers 16 residues. Sequencing was performed on whole blood, taken at baseline. This TCR came from an adult who was a healthcare worker with PCR-confirmed SARS-CoV-2 infection or an uninfected control (not recorded which). This chain uses TRBV5-6 with TRBJ2-7; perhaps D is TRBD1 or TRBD2 (5 bases each). This CDR3 reads CASSPYRAGSSYEQYF. The CDR3 nucleotides are TGTGCCAGCAGCCCATATAGGGCAGGGAGCTCCTACGAGCAGTACTTC.